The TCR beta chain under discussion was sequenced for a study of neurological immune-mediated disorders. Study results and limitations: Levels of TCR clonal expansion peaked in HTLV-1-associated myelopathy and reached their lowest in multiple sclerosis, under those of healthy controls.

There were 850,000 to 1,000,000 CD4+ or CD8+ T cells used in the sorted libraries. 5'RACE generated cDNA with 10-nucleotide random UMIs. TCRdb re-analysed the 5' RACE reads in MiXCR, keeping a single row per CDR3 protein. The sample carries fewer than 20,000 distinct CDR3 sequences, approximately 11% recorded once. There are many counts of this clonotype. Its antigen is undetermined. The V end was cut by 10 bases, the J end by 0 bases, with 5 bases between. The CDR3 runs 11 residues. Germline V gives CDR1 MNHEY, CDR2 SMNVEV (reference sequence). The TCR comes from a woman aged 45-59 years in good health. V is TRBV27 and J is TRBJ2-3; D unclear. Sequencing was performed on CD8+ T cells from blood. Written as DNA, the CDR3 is TGTGCCACTTGGAGCACAGATACGCAGTATTTT. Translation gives CATWSTDTQYF.